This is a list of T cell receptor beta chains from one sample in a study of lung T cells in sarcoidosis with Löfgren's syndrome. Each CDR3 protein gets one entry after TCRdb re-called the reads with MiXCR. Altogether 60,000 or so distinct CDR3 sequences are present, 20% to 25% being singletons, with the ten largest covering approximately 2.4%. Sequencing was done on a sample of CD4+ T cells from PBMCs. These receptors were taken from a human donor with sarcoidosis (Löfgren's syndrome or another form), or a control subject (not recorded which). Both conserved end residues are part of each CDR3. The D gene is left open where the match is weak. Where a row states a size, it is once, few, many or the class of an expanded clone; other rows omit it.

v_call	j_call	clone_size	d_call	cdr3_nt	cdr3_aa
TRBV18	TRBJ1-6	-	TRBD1	TGTGCCAGCTCATCGACAGGGGATAATTCACCCCTCCACTTT	CASSSTGDNSPLHF
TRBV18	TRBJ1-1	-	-	TGTGCCAGCTCACCACCACACGGAGGGAACACTGAAGCTTTCTTT	CASSPPHGGNTEAFF
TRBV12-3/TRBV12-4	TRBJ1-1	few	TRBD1	TGTGCCAGTCGAAAGGGGGCGAACACTGAAGCTTTCTTT	CASRKGANTEAFF
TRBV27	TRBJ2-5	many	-	TGTGCCAGCAGCCTAGGACGGAACCAAGAGACCCAGTACTTC	CASSLGRNQETQYF
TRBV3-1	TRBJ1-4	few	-	TGTGCCAGCGCCGGGACTTTGGATGAAAAACTGTTTTTT	CASAGTLDEKLFF
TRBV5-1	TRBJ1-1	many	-	TGCGCCAGCAGCCCAACCTATAGGGAAAAGAACACTGAAGCTTTCTTT	CASSPTYREKNTEAFF
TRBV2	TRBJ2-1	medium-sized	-	TGTGCCAGCAACGGTCTGAACTCCTACAATGAGCAGTTCTTC	CASNGLNSYNEQFF
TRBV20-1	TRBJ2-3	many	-	TGCAGTGCTAGAGATTTCGGTAGCACAGATACGCAGTATTTT	CSARDFGSTDTQYF
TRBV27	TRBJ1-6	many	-	TGTGCCAGCAGTTTAACCGGGCTCCGGACAGATAATTCACCCCTCCACTTT	CASSLTGLRTDNSPLHF
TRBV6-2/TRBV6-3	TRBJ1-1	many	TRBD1	TGTGCCAGCAGTCGCGGAGGGACAGGGGGCTGGACTGAAGCTTTCTTT	CASSRGGTGGWTEAFF
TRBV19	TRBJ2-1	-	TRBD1	TGTGCCAGTAGACGGGACAGATCCTACAATGAGCAGTTCTTC	CASRRDRSYNEQFF
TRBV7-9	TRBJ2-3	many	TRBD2	TGTGCCAGCAGCTCAGCAGGGACTAGCAGCACAGATACGCAGTATTTT	CASSSAGTSSTDTQYF
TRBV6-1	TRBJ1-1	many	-	TGTGCCAGCATCAAATCAGGGGCGCGTACTGAAGCTTTCTTT	CASIKSGARTEAFF
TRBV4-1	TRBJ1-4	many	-	TGCGCCAGCAGCCTTCGGGACCCCGGGGAAAAACTGTTTTTT	CASSLRDPGEKLFF
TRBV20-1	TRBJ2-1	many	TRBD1	TGCAGTGCCCCCTACTCCGGGACAGGGTACAATGTGGAGCAGTTCTTC	CSAPYSGTGYNVEQFF
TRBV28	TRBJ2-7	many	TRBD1	TGTGCCAGCAGCCAGACCGGGACAGGGAACTACGAGCAGTACTTC	CASSQTGTGNYEQYF
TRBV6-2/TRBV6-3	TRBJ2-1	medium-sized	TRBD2	TGTGCCAGCGAAGCGGGGGGGCGCAATGAGCAGTTCTTC	CASEAGGRNEQFF
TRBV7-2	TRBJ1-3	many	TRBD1	TGTGCCAGCAGCTCAGACAGGGCTGGAAACACCATATATTTT	CASSSDRAGNTIYF
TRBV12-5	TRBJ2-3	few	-	TGTGCTAGTGGTTTGGTAGTGGAAGGTCTATTCACAGATACGCAGTATTTT	CASGLVVEGLFTDTQYF
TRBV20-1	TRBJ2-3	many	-	TGCAGTGCTAGACATCCCCCGGCTGGCGGAAGCACAGATACGCAGTATTTT	CSARHPPAGGSTDTQYF
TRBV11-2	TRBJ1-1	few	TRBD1	TGTGCCAGCGGTCGACAGGGGAGTACGAACACTGAAGCTTTCTTT	CASGRQGSTNTEAFF
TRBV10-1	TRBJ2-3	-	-	TGCGCCAGCGCGAGAACAGATACGCAGTATTTT	CASARTDTQYF
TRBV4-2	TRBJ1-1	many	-	TGTGCCAGCAGCCAAGAACCCCAGAACACTGAAGCTTTCTTT	CASSQEPQNTEAFF
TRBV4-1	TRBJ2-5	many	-	TGCGCCAGCAGCTCGGCCAGTTTCCAAGAGACCCAGTACTTC	CASSSASFQETQYF
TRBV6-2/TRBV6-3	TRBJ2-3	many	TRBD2	TGTGCCAGCAGTTATGCGGGAGTAAATTCAGATACGCAGTATTTT	CASSYAGVNSDTQYF
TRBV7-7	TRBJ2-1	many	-	TGTGCTAGCAGCTTAGACGGGCCTGGTAATGAGCAGTTCTTC	CASSLDGPGNEQFF
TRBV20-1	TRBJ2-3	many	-	TGCAGTGCTGACCGCGGAGATACGCAGTATTTT	CSADRGDTQYF
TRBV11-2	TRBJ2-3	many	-	TGTGCCAGCAGCTTTCGAGGCGGACTTAGCACAGATACGCAGTATTTT	CASSFRGGLSTDTQYF
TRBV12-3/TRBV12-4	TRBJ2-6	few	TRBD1	TGTGCCAGCAGCCCAGACAGGGGGCGTCTGAGGGCCAACGTCCTGACTTTC	CASSPDRGRLRANVLTF
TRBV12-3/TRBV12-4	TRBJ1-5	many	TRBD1	TGTGCCAGCAGCCGGGACAGGGGAAGCAATCAGCCCCAGCATTTT	CASSRDRGSNQPQHF
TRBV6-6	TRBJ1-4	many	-	TGTGCCAGCAGTTACAGGGGATGGACTGAAAAACTGTTTTTT	CASSYRGWTEKLFF
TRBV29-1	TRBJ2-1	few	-	TGCAGCGTTGCCTCTCTACAGGCGCCGGGCTCCTACAATGAGCAGTTCTTC	CSVASLQAPGSYNEQFF
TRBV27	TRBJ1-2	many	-	TGTGCCAGCAAAGGGCCCTTCTATGGCTACACCTTC	CASKGPFYGYTF
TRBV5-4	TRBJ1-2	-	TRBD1	TGTGCCAGCAGCTTGGGGACAGGGCGTTATGGCTACACCTTC	CASSLGTGRYGYTF
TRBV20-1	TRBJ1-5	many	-	TGCAGTGCTAGTAACCCGAGGGACGTTTATAGCAATCAGCCCCAGCATTTT	CSASNPRDVYSNQPQHF
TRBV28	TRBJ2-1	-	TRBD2	TGTGCCGGCAGTATTAGCGGGAGGGCCGGTCGCAATGAGCAGTTCTTC	CAGSISGRAGRNEQFF
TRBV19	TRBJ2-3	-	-	TGTGCCAGTAGTATTACAGGCGTAGATACGCAGTATTTT	CASSITGVDTQYF
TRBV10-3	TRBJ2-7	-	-	TGTGCCATCAGTTCCTCCTACGAGCAGTACTTC	CAISSSYEQYF
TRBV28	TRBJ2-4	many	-	TGTGCCAGCAGGTCGACCGACAGAGCCAAAAACATTCAGTACTTC	CASRSTDRAKNIQYF
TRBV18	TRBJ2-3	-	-	TGTGCCAGCTCATACCGTAGGACAGATACGCAGTATTTT	CASSYRRTDTQYF
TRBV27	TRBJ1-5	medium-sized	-	TGTGCCAGCAGTTTCGTAGGGAGAGCGGATCAGCCCCAGCATTTT	CASSFVGRADQPQHF
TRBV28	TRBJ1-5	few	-	TGTGCCAGCAGTTTTTTGGGGACCAATCAGCCCCAGCATTTT	CASSFLGTNQPQHF
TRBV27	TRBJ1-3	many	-	TGTGCCAGCAGTTTTAAGGGCCCCAGCTCTGGAAACACCATATATTTT	CASSFKGPSSGNTIYF
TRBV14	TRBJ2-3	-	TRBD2	TGTGCCAGCAGCCAAGGTCGGCGTCTAGCGGGAATCTGGGCAGATACGCAGTATTTT	CASSQGRRLAGIWADTQYF
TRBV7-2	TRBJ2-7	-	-	TGTGCCAGCAGCCCACAGGTAGGGGCCTCCTACGAGCAGTACTTC	CASSPQVGASYEQYF
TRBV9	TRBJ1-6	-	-	TGTGCCAGCAGCGTAGGCAGGGTTATTTCACCCCTCCACTTT	CASSVGRVISPLHF
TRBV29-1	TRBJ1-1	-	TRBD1	TGCAGCGTACTACAGGGGGCTTTGAGTAACACTGAAGCTTTCTTT	CSVLQGALSNTEAFF
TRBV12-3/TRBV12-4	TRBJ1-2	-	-	TGTGCCAGCAGTTCGGACGGGTGGACGGATGGCTACACCTTC	CASSSDGWTDGYTF
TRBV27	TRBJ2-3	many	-	TGTGCCAGCAGTCGGAGGACAGACTTTATAGATACGCAGTATTTT	CASSRRTDFIDTQYF
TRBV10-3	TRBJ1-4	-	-	TGTGCCATCAGTCCCGGGACCCCCAATGAAAAACTGTTTTTT	CAISPGTPNEKLFF
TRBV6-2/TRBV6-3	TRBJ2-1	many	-	TGTGCCAGCAGTGTTGCGGCTCCGCAATACAATGAGCAGTTCTTC	CASSVAAPQYNEQFF
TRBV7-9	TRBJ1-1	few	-	TGTGCCAGCAGCTTCGGCTGGGACGAGAACACTGAAGCTTTCTTT	CASSFGWDENTEAFF